Each of the 19 T cell receptor beta chains below was sequenced from the same sample in a study of T cell clonality in common variable immunodeficiency. Sequenced by immunoSEQ multiplex PCR; TCRdb stores in-frame clones only, minus some. The record shows several thousand clones for this sample, with no singletons present. Their antigen targets remain unknown. The study, taken as a whole, reports: Reportedly, TCR beta sequences from common variable immunodeficiency showed fewer deletions and N-nucleotide insertions.

Sequencing used peripheral blood mononuclear cells. The receptors were sampled from a human donor with common variable immunodeficiency.

This clone ranks as medium-sized. The CDR3 goes on 3 residues after the read ends, and that part is filled in from the germline J gene. This chain links TRBV11-2 with TRBJ1-2, with 7 nucleotides matching TRBD1. This CDR3 is built from 15 residues. Germline CDR1 is SGHAT and CDR2 is FQNNGV. Unmatched junction bases numbered 7, after V lost 1 base and J lost 5 bases. Here the CDR3 reads CASSLGHGQAYGYTF. The sequenced part of the CDR3 DNA is TGTGCCAGCAGCTTAGGTCATGGACAGGCGTATGGC.

In its sample, this clone was seen a few times. The sequenced CDR3 bases are TGTGCCAGCGACCTTGAGATAGGACAGAGAGGAGAGACC. Its translation is CASDLEIGQRGET. The entire CDR3 protein reads CASDLEIGQRGETQYF. The J gene is TRBJ2-5, the V gene TRBV2, with a weak D call TRBD1 (6 bases). The read is 3 residues too short to cover the CDR3 end, so that end is filled in from the germline J gene. Germline V gene data show CDR1 as SNHLY and CDR2 as FYNNEI. Between the trimmed V and J ends, which lost 8 bases and 4 bases, there was a span of 23 bases. CDR3 size: 16 residues.

This clone was recorded a few times. The missing CDR3 end, 3 residues past where the read stops, is filled in from the germline J gene. The chain uses TRBV7-2 and TRBJ1-6; a possible D gene is TRBD1 (5 bases). V lost 4 bases, J lost 11 bases, and 9 bases lay in between. The CDR3 length is 12 residues. CDR1 is SGHTA, CDR2 FQGNSA, per germline. This CDR3 reads CASSSLGAPLHF. CDR3 DNA (partial): TGTGCCAGCAGCTCCCTAGGGGCACCC.

On this clone: Read sequence stops 3 residues before the CDR3 end, and the germline J gene provides the missing end. This chain joins TRBV19 and TRBJ2-3; D call uncertain. CDR1 and CDR2 from the germline V gene are LNHDA and SQIVND (reference sequence). The CDR3 loop spans 14 amino acids. V was trimmed by 3 bases and J by 5 bases, leaving 12 bases between them. This CDR3 is CASSIPFIRDTQYF. CDR3 bases read: TGTGCCAGTAGTATCCCCTTTATCCGAGATACG.

By sample share, this clone is medium-sized. The read terminates 3 residues ahead of where the CDR3 ends, so the germline J gene completes it. The V and J genes are TRBV19 and TRBJ1-2; tentatively, D is TRBD1 (5 bases). Trimming pared 9 bases from V and 4 bases from J, leaving 12 bases between. Germline lookup yields CDR1 LNHDA and CDR2 SQIVND (reference sequence). The CDR3 spans 12 residues. The sequenced CDR3 bases are TGTGCCAGCGGAGACAGATCCTATGGC. Residues: CASGDRSYG. The full-length CDR3 reads as CASGDRSYGYTF.

Points on this clone: The sequenced fragment ends 3 residues before the CDR3 boundary, so the rest is inferred from the germline J gene. J is TRBJ2-2 and V is TRBV10-2; no reliable D call. The CDR3 runs 13 residues. Trimming shortened V by 8 bases and J by 6 bases, and 13 bases separated the two germline ends. Per germline, CDR1 WSHSY and CDR2 SAAADI. CDR3 loop: CASSNPGAGELFF. The covered CDR3 bases are TGCGCCAGCTCAAACCCAGGAGCCGGGGAG.

This clone came up a few times. The CDR3 is cut off 3 residues early in the read; its end comes from the germline J gene. V and J are TRBV7-2 and TRBJ1-5, with D possibly being TRBD1 (6 bases). CDR3 length equals 14 residues. Germline assignment: CDR1 SGHTA and CDR2 FQGNSA. Trimming shortened V by 4 bases and J by 0 bases, and 7 bases separated the two germline ends. CDR3 region: CASSWTASNQPQHF. The part of the CDR3 DNA that was read is TGTGCCAGCAGCTGGACAGCTAGCAATCAGCCC.

The sample holds many counts of this clone. The read ends 3 residues before the CDR3 terminus; that terminus is restored from the germline J gene. The genes are TRBV19 and TRBJ2-1; D is undetermined. Germline CDR1 and CDR2: LNHDA and SQIVND (reference sequence). The CDR3 has 14 residues. V was pared by 1 base and J by 5 bases, with 9 bases between. The CDR3 loop reads CASSIAPPNNEQFF. The sequenced part of the CDR3 DNA is TGTGCCAGTAGTATAGCTCCCCCTAACAATGAG. Together with reference TRBV19 and TRBJ2-1, the CDR3 gives the full variable domain: DGGITQSPKYLFRKEGQNVTLSCEQNLNHDAMYWYRQDPGQGLRLIYYSQIVNDFQKGDIAEGYSVSREKKESFPLTVTSAQKNPTAFYLCASSIAPPNNEQFFGPGTRLTVL.

Ten or more counts support this clone. Read data end 3 residues before the CDR3 end; the end is taken from the germline J gene. The chain carries TRBV5-1 and TRBJ2-5; D not resolved. V was pared by 4 bases and J by 5 bases, with 12 bases between. Germline-derived CDR1 and CDR2 are SGHRS and YFSETQ. CDR3 length equals 13 residues. The CDR3 bases that were read are TGCGCCAGCAGCCTAGGAATACGGGAGACC. Protein product: CASSLGIRET. The complete CDR3 reads CASSLGIRETQYF.

Note on this clone: The CDR3 end lies 3 residues beyond the end of the read and is filled in from the germline J gene. The genes are TRBV18 and TRBJ1-1; D unclear. The CDR3 loop spans 12 amino acids. Trimming removed 6 bases from V and 3 bases from J, with 8 bases in between. Germline loops: CDR1 KGHSH, CDR2 LQKENI. CDR3 DNA, as far as it was read: TGTGCCAGCTCCCGGTCGGACACTGAA. Translating it yields CASSRSDTE. Given in full, the CDR3 is CASSRSDTEAFF.

This clone was recorded many times. The CDR3 is cut off 3 residues early in the read; its end comes from the germline J gene. V gene TRBV12-3 or TRBV12-4 combines with J gene TRBJ2-7, with TRBD1 as a possible D gene (6 bases). The V and J ends lost 6 bases and 3 bases respectively, with 12 bases between them. The CDR3 runs 13 residues. The CDR3 loop reads CASSARGRYEQYF. CDR3 DNA (partial): TGTGCCAGCAGCGCCAGGGGCCGCTACGAG.

On this clone: The read stops 3 residues short of the end of the CDR3; the missing end is completed from the germline J gene. The rearrangement links TRBV19 to TRBJ1-5, with 10 positions matching TRBD1. The CDR3 has 16 amino acids. V gave up 3 bases and J gave up 5 bases; unmatched junction bases: 7. Germline assignment: CDR1 LNHDA and CDR2 SQIVND (reference sequence). Here the CDR3 reads CASSIPAGTGDQPQHF. Partial CDR3 DNA: TGTGCCAGTAGTATTCCCGCCGGGACAGGGGATCAGCCC.

This clone occurred a few times. The CDR3 is cut off 3 residues early in the read; its end comes from the germline J gene. The chain has TRBV7-9 and TRBJ1-5; D might be TRBD1 (5 bases). This CDR3 spans 15 amino acids. The ends were cut back, 6 bases at V and 2 bases at J, with 14 bases in the middle. CDR1 and CDR2 from the germline V gene are SEHNR and FQNEAQ (reference sequence). The CDR3: CASRGGVSGNQPQHF. The sequenced CDR3 bases are TGTGCCAGCAGGGGGGGGGTTTCGGGCAATCAGCCC.

This clone was seen more than once but under ten times. This CDR3 reads CSALQGLAGAYNEQFF. The DNA read from the CDR3 is TGCAGTGCTCTCCAGGGACTAGCGGGAGCGTACAATGAG. This chain links TRBV20-1 with TRBJ2-1, with 14 bases identical to TRBD2. The read is 3 residues too short to cover the CDR3 end, so that end is filled in from the germline J gene. This CDR3 contains 16 residues. Germline V gene sequence: CDR1 DFQATT, CDR2 SNEGSKA (reference sequence). J lost 4 bases, V lost 5 bases, and 7 bases had no gene match.

This clone was picked up many times. The read is 3 residues too short to cover the CDR3 end, so that end is filled in from the germline J gene. This rearrangement joins TRBV10-3 to TRBJ1-2; possible D gene TRBD1, 5 bases. CDR3 length: 12 amino acids. Trimming took off 6 bases at V and 3 bases at J, with 8 bases between the two ends. The germline V gene encodes CDR1 ENHRY and CDR2 SYGVKD. CDR3 amino acids: CAISQGDYGYTF. CDR3 bases read: TGTGCCATCAGCCAGGGTGACTATGGC.

This clone was seen repeatedly, ten times or more. The sequence runs out 3 residues before the end of the CDR3; the remainder is reconstructed from the germline J gene. The chain recombines TRBV13 with TRBJ2-1; 10 bases map to TRBD2. This CDR3 spans 15 amino acids. Unmatched junction bases numbered 6, after V lost 3 bases and J lost 7 bases. Germline V gives CDR1 PRHDT, CDR2 FYEKMQ (reference sequence). Partial CDR3 DNA: TGTGCCAGCAGCTTCACTAGCGGGATTGGGAATGAG. This sequence encodes CASSFTSGIGNE. The entire CDR3 protein reads CASSFTSGIGNEQFF.

On this clone itself: The CDR3 is cut off 3 residues early in the read; its end comes from the germline J gene. The chain has TRBV10-2 and TRBJ2-5; 12 bases agree with TRBD2. The V and J ends lost 6 bases and 4 bases, in that order; junction bases with no gene match: 0. CDR1 and CDR2 from the germline V gene are WSHSY and SAAADI. The CDR3 is 13 amino acids. CDR3 sequence: CASRLAGGETQYF. CDR3 DNA, as far as it was read: TGCGCCAGCAGACTAGCGGGAGGAGAGACC.

This clone is categorized as medium-sized (0.01 to 0.1%). The read falls 3 residues short of the CDR3 end, and the missing part is taken from the germline J gene. This chain links TRBV7-8 with TRBJ2-3; possibly TRBD2 for D (7 bases). The V and J ends lost 5 bases and 4 bases respectively, with 10 bases between them. Germline V gene sequence: CDR1 SGHVS, CDR2 FQNEAQ. This CDR3 is 13 amino acids long. This CDR3 reads CASSRGGPDTQYF. The covered CDR3 bases are TGTGCCAGCAGCAGGGGGGGACCAGATACG.

This clone has only a few counts. The missing CDR3 end, 3 residues past where the read stops, is filled in from the germline J gene. This rearrangement joins TRBV5-1 to TRBJ2-1, with 8 bases identical to TRBD2. V was clipped by 4 bases and J by 7 bases; unmatched bases: 7. Germline CDR1 is SGHRS and CDR2 is YFSETQ. The CDR3 totals 14 residues. The sequenced CDR3 bases are TGCGCCAGCAGCCTAGGACTAGCCCGGAATGAG. Its translation is CASSLGLARNE. The full CDR3 protein is CASSLGLARNEQFF.